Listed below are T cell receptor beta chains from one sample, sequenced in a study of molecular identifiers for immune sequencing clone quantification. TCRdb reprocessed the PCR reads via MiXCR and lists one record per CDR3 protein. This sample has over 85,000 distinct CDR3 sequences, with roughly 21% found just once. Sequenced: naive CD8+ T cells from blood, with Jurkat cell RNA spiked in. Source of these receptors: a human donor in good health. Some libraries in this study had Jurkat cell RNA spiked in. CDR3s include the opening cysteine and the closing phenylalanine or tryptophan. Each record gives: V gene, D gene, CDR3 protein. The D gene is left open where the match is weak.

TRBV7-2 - CASSPTSLHEQYF
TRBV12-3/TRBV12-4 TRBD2 CASRTSGSGGETQYF
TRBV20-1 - CSARDQGPWQFF
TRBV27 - CASSPISRRRTIYNEQFF
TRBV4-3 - CASSSAPGDTYEQYF
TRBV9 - CASSPDLSVQPQHF
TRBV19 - CASSILGFSYEQYF
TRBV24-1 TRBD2 CATSERLAGNTGELFF
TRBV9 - CASSEGLIANTGELFF
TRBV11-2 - CASSSIWAEQFF
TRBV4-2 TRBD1 CASSYGTGENQSQHF
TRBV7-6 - CASSLNRGSYEQYF
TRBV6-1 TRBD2 CASSVGLAGTTDTQYF
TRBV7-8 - CASSFGAYEQYF
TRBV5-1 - CASSATWGLDQETQYF
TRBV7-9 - CASSLTPSTDTQYF
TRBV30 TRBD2 CAWKLWSGGADTQYF
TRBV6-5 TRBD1 CASSYYFTGDGYTF
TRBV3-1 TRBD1 CASSQPDRAEKLFF
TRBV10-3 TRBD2 CATHSGGPDTQYF
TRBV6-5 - CASTHGGVNTEAFF
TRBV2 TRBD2 CASNGGLAGYTDTQYF
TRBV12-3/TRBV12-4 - CASSLSGSANEQYF
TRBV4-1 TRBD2 CASSHGPPAGIIYEQYF
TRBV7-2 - CASSTPTSFVHEQYF
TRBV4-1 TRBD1 CASSPARQGAFNTQYF
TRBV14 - CASSQDRVTGELFF
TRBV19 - CASSISSTEQYF
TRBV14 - CASSQSRPRNNEQFF
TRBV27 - CASSFRGSTYEQYF
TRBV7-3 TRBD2 CASSLLAGDEQYF
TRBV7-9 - CASSPPRKPNIQYF
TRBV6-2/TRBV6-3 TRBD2 CASSFLATKSGLAVQQAKNIQYF
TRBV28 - CASSLGSSGANVLTF
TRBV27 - CASRVLGGGTDTQYF
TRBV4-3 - CASSQLPREIMNTEAFF
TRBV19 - CASSETTGYSNQPQHF
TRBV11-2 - CASSLGHPPGRSTDTQYF
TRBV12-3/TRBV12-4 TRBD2 CASRLSGGAADTQYF
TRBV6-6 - CASRTDNYETQYF
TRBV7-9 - CASSFLRANTGELFF
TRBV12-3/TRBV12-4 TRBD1 CASSSTGTVDEQYF
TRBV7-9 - CASRSTDNEQFF
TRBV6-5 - CASLRGAGAHEQYF
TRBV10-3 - CAISESSVSNQPQHF
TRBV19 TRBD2 CASSYFGTTNYNEQFF
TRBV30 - CAWSSTEEAFF
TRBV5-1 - CASSPMGDRQPQHF
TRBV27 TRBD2 CASSLLVVAGVPDTQYF
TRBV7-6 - CASSLGTGEQYF
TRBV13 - CASSYRDFSYNEQFF
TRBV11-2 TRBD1 CASTEPGQGYEQYF
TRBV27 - CASSLGAEDLYNEQFF
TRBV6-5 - CASSYSSGTTEAFF
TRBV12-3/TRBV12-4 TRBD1 CASRGQGATHEQYF
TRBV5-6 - CASSLARVSAPYEQYF
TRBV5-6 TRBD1 CASSPTGGEQYF
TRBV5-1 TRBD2 CASSPSGGALDTQYF
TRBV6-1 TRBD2 CASSGLAGAWTQETQYF